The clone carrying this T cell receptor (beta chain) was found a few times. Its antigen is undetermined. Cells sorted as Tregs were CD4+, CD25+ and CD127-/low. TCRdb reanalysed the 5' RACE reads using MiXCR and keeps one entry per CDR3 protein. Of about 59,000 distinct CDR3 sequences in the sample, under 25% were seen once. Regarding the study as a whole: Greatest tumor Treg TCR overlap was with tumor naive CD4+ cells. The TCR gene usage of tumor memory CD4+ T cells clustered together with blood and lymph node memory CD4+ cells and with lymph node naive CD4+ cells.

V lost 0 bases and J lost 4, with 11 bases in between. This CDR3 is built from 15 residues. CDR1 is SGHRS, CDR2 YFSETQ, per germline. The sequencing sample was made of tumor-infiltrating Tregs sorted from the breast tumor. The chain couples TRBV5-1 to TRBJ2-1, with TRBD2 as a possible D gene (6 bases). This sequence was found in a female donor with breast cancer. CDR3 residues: CASSLAGTGYNEQFF. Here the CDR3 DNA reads TGCGCCAGCAGCTTGGCCGGGACTGGGTACAATGAGCAGTTCTTC. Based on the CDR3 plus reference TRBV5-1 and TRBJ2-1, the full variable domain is KAGVTQTPRYLIKTRGQQVTLSCSPISGHRSVSWYQQTPGQGLQFLFEYFSETQRNKGNFPGRFSGRQFSNSRSEMNVSTLELGDSALYLCASSLAGTGYNEQFFGPGTRLTVL.